This is a list of T cell receptor beta chains from one sample in a study of blood T cell repertoires in COVID-19. Some clones are missing from TCRdb's copy, which holds only in-frame ones; the method was immunoSEQ multiplex PCR. The sample holds around 100,000 clones; about 85% are singletons and the top ten take about 5.5%. Sequencing input: peripheral blood. The source of these receptors is a woman aged 55-69 years with COVID-19, enrolled during active disease. Each CDR3 is given with its conserved first and last residue.

CDR3 protein	V gene	J gene	CDR3 length
CASSGTTVLGYTF	TRBV5-1	TRBJ1-2	13
CASSQGPVSYEQYF	TRBV3-1/TRBV3-2	TRBJ2-7	14
CACGLGGTGGEQETQYF	TRBV12-5	TRBJ2-5	17
CATSRGKGGAEAFF	TRBV15	TRBJ1-1	14
CASSGGGFGETQYF	TRBV18	TRBJ2-5	14
CASSFAGSETQYF	TRBV7-2	TRBJ2-5	13
CASSLFAARAGGNTIYF	TRBV5-6	TRBJ1-3	17
CASSQNSGGTDTQYF	TRBV3-1/TRBV3-2	TRBJ2-3	15
CASSPPGVGGNQPQHF	TRBV18	TRBJ1-5	16
CASSQAIGAMYGYTF	TRBV4-2	TRBJ1-2	15
CASSAIPDRGSGNTIYF	TRBV6-1	TRBJ1-3	17
CASSFDRGIYGYTF	TRBV7-9	TRBJ1-2	14
CSASWSGGYQETQYF	TRBV20-1	TRBJ2-5	15
CASIKGGNTEAFF	TRBV7-9	TRBJ1-1	13
CASSYYTPRPGSPLHF	TRBV6-5	TRBJ1-6	16
CASSRGGRAGTEAFF	TRBV7-2	TRBJ1-1	15